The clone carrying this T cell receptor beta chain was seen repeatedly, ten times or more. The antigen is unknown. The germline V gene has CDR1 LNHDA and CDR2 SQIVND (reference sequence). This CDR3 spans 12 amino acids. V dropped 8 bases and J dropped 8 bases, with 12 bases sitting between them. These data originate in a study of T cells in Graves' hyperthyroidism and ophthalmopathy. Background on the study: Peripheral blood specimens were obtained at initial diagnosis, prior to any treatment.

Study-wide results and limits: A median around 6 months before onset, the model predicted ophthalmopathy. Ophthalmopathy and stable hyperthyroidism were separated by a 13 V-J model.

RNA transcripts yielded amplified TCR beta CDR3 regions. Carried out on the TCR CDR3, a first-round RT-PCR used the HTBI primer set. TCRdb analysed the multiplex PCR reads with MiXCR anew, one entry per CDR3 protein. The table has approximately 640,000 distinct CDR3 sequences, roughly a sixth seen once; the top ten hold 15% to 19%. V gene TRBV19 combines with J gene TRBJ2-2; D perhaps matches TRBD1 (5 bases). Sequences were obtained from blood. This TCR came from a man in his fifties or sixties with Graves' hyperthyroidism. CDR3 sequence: CASSRDMGELFF. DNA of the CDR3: TGTGCCAGTTCCAGGGATATGGGGGAGCTGTTTTTT.